A few counts support the clone carrying this T cell receptor (beta chain). Trimming removed 7 bases at V and 2 bases at J, with 14 bases between. This CDR3 has 14 amino acids. Germline CDR1 DFQATT, CDR2 SNEGSKA (reference sequence). The data were obtained in a study of T cells in Graves' hyperthyroidism and ophthalmopathy. PBMCs were derived from 7.5 to 10 ml fresh peripheral blood. TCR beta CDR3 sequences were amplified from RNA transcripts. HTBI primers were employed in a first-round RT-PCR of the TCR CDR3. A single record per CDR3 protein comes from TCRdb applying MiXCR to the multiplex PCR reads. The sample holds 500,000 to 650,000 distinct CDR3 sequences, 15% to 20% seen once.

The chain combines TRBV20-1 with TRBJ2-2; D is unresolved. The sample comprised blood. The sequence came from a woman under 30 with Graves' ophthalmopathy. Here the CDR3 reads CSVRPDPNTGELFF. DNA for the CDR3: TGCAGTGTACGTCCAGACCCAAACACCGGGGAGCTGTTTTTT.